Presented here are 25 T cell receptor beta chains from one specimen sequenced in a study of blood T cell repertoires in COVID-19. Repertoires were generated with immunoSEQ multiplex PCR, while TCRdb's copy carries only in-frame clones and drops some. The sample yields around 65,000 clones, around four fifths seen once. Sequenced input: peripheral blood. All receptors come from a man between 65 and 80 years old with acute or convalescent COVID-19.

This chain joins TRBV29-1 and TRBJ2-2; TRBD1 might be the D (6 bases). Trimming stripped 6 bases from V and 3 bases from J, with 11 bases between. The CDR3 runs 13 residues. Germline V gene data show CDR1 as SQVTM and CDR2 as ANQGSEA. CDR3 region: CSVITGYTGELFF. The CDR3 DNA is TGCAGCGTGATCACAGGGTACACCGGGGAGCTGTTTTTT.

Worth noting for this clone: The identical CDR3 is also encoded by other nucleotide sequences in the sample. The CDR3 protein is CASSLGGRSNEKLFF. The CDR3 DNA follows: TGTGCCAGCAGTTTAGGTGGCAGGTCTAATGAAAAACTGTTTTTT. The chain combines TRBV28 with TRBJ1-4; D not resolved. The V gene lost 2 bases and the J gene lost 3 bases, with 10 bases spanning the gap. Germline CDR1 MDHEN, CDR2 SYDVKM. This CDR3 has 15 amino acids.

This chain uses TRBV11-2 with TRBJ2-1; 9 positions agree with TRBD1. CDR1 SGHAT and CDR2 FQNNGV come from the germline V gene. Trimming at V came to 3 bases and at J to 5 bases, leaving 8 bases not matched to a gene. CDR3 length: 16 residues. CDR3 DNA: TGTGCCAGCAGCTTGAGGACAGGGGCGATAAACAATGAGCAGTTCTTC. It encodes CASSLRTGAINNEQFF.

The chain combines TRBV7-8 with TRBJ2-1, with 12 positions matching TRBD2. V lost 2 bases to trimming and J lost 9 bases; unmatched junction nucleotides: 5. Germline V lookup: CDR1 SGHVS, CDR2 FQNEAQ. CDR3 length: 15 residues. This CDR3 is CASSLTSGGISEQFF. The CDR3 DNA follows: TGTGCCAGCAGCTTAACTAGCGGGGGGATTTCTGAGCAGTTCTTC.

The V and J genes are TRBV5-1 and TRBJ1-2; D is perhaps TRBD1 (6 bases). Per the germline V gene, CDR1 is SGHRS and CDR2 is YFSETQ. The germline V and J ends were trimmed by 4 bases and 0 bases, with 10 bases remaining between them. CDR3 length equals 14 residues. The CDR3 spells CASSGGGANYGYTF. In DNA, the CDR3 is TGCGCCAGCAGCGGGGGGGGCGCTAACTATGGCTACACCTTC.

The CDR3 here is CASSPPGVGNTIYF. The DNA of the CDR3 is TGTGCCAGCAGCCCACCAGGGGTCGGAAACACCATATATTTT. V usage is TRBV3-1 (or the pseudogene TRBV3-2) and J usage is TRBJ1-3; D may be TRBD1 (6 bases). The germline CDR1 and CDR2 sequences are LGHDT and YNNKEL (reference sequence). This CDR3 is built from 14 residues. V was pared by 4 bases and J by 4 bases, with 11 bases between.

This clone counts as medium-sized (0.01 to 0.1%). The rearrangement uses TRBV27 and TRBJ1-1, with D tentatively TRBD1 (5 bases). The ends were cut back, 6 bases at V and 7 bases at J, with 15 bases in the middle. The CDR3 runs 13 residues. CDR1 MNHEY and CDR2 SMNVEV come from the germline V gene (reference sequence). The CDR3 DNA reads TGTGCCAGCAGATTTCAGGGTTTGGGTGAAGCTTTCTTT. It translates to CASRFQGLGEAFF.

CDR3 region: CASSVVGRGGSVGTDTQYF. CDR3 bases: TGCGCCAGCAGCGTCGTGGGGCGGGGAGGTAGCGTCGGCACAGATACGCAGTATTTT. The V call is TRBV5-1, the J call TRBJ2-3, with D maybe TRBD2 (6 bases). The CDR3 has 19 amino acids. Germline assignment: CDR1 SGHRS and CDR2 YFSETQ. Trimming shortened V by 4 bases and J by 1 base, and 25 bases separated the two germline ends. The variable domain in full, with the rest retrieved from reference TRBV5-1 and TRBJ2-3, is KAGVTQTPRYLIKTRGQQVTLSCSPISGHRSVSWYQQTPGQGLQFLFEYFSETQRNKGNFPGRFSGRQFSNSRSEMNVSTLELGDSALYLCASSVVGRGGSVGTDTQYFGPGTRLTVL.

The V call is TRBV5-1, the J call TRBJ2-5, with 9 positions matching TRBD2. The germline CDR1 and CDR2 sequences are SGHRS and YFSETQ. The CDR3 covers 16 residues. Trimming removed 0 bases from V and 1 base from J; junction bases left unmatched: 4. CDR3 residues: CASSLGLAGSQETQYF. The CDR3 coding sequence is TGCGCCAGCAGCTTGGGGCTAGCGGGGTCCCAAGAGACCCAGTACTTC.

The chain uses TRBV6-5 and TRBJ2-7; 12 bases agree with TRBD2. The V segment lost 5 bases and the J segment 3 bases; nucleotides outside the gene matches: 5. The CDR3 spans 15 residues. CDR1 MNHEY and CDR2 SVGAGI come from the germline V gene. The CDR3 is CASSRLAGAIYEQYF. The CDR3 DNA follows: TGTGCCAGCAGTAGACTAGCGGGGGCCATCTACGAGCAGTACTTC.

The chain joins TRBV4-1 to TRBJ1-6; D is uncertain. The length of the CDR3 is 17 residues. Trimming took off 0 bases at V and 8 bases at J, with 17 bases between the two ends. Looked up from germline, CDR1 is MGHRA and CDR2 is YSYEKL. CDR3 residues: CASSQEVVVGLYSPLHF. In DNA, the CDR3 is TGCGCCAGCAGCCAAGAAGTCGTAGTAGGACTCTATTCACCCCTCCACTTT.

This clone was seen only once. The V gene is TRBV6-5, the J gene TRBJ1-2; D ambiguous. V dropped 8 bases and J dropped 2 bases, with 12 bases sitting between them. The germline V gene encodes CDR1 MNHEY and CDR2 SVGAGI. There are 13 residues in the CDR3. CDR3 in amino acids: CASSPEQNYGYTF. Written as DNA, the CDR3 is TGTGCCAGCTCGCCGGAGCAGAACTATGGCTACACCTTC.

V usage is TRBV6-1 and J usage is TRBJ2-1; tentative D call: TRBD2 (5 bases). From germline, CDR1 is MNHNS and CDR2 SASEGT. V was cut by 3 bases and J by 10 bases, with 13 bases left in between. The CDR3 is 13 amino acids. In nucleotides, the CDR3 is TGTGCCAGCAGTGAGAGGGTAGGGTTGGAGCAGTTCTTC. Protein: CASSERVGLEQFF.

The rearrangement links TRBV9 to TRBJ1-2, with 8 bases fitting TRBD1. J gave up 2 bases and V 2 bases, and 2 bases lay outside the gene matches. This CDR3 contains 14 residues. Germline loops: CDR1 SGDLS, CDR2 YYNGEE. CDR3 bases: TGTGCCAGCAGCGTGCAGGGGGCGAACTATGGCTACACCTTC. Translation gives CASSVQGANYGYTF.

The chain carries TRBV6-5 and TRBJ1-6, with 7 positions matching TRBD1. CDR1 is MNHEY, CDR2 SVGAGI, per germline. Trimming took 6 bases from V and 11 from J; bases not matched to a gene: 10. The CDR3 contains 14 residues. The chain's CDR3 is CASSSTGSKAPLHF. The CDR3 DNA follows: TGTGCCAGCAGCTCGACAGGGTCCAAGGCACCCCTCCACTTT.

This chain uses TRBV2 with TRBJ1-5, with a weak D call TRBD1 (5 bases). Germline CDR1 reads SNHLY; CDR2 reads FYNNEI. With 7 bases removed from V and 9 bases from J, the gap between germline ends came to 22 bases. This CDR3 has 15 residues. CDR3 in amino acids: CASKLGGHAPLPQHF. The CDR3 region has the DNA TGTGCCAGCAAGCTGGGGGGTCATGCCCCCCTGCCCCAGCATTTT.

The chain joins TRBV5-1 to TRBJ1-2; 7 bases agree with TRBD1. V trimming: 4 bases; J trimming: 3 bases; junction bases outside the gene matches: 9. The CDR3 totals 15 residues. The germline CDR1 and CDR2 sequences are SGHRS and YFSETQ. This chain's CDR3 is CASSNPTTGDYGYTF. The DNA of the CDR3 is TGCGCCAGCAGCAACCCAACTACAGGGGACTATGGCTACACCTTC.

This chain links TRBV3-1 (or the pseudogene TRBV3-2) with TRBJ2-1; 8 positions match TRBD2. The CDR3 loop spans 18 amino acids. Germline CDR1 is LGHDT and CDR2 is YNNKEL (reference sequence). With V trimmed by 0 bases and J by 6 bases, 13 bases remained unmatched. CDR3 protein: CASSQDLPRGGLRNEQFF. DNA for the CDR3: TGTGCCAGCAGCCAAGACCTCCCTCGGGGGGGGCTGCGCAATGAGCAGTTCTTC.

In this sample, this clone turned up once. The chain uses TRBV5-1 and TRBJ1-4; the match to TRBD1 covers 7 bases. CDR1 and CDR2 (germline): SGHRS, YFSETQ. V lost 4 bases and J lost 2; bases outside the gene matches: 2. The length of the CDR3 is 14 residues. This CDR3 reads CASSPGGTNEKLFF. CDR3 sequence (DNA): TGCGCCAGCAGCCCAGGGGGGACTAATGAAAAACTGTTTTTT.

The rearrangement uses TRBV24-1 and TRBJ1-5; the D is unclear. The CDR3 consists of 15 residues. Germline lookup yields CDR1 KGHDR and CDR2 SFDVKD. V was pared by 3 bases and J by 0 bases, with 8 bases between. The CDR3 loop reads CATSDGRYSNQPQHF. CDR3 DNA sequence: TGTGCCACCAGTGATGGGAGGTATAGCAATCAGCCCCAGCATTTT.

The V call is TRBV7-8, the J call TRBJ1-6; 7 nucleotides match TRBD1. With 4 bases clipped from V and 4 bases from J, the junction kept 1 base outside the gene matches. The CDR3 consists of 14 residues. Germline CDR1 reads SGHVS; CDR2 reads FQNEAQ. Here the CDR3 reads CASSWGQYNSPLHF. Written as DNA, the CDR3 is TGTGCCAGCAGCTGGGGACAGTATAATTCACCCCTCCACTTT. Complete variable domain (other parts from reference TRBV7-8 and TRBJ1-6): GAGVSQSPRYKVAKRGQDVALRCDPISGHVSLFWYQQALGQGPEFLTYFQNEAQLDKSGLPSDRFFAERPEGSVSTLKIQRTQQEDSAVYLCASSWGQYNSPLHFGNGTRLTVT.

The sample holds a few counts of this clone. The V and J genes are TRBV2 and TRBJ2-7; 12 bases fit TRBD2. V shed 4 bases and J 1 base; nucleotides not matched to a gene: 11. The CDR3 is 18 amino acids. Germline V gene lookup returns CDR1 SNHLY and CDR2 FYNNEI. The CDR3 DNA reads TGTGCCAGCAGTGCCGAACTAGCGGGGGGAATAGTGTCCTACGAGCAGTACTTC. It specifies CASSAELAGGIVSYEQYF.

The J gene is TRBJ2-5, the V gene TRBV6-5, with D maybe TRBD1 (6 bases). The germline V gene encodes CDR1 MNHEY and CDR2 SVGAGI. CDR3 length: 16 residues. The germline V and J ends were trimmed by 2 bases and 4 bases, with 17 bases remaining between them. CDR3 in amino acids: CASSYGGHTSGETQYF. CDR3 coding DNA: TGTGCCAGCAGTTACGGGGGCCATACCAGTGGAGAGACCCAGTACTTC.

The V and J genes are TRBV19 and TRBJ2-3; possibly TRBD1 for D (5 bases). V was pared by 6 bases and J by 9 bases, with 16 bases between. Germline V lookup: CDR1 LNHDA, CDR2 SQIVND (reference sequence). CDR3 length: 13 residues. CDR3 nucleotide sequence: TGTGCCAGTAGCCTTCGACAGAGTGGGACGCAGTATTTT. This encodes CASSLRQSGTQYF.

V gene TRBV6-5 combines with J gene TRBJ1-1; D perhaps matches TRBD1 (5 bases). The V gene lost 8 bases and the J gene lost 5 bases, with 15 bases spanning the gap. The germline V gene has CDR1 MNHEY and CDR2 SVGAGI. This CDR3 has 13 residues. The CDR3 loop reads CASYFFGGTEAFF. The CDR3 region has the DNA TGTGCCAGCTACTTTTTCGGGGGGACTGAAGCTTTCTTT.